The rows below give T cell receptor beta chains drawn from one sample of a study of cytomegalovirus exposure and HLA in healthy donors. The table came from immunoSEQ multiplex PCR; TCRdb's copy has only in-frame clones and leaves some out. The top ten hold more than 3% of the sample, which has about 98,000 clones, roughly 89% seen once. What was sequenced was PBMCs. The receptors were sampled from a woman aged 25 to 39 in good health and CMV-seronegative. CDR3s include the opening cysteine and the closing phenylalanine or tryptophan.

v_call cdr3_aa
TRBV9 CASSVRSRDNEQFF
TRBV2 CASSEASGYLRENEQYF
TRBV6-1 CATMFGTGGTYEQYF
TRBV5-1 CASSLYVGQPQHF
TRBV12-5 CASGDGYNEQFF
TRBV19 CASSILAVSGNTIYF
TRBV9 CASSDGTGTGSSGNTIYF
TRBV6-5 CASTEDRGFTEAFF
TRBV7-2 CASSLGQVGNTIYF
TRBV7-8 CASSLAGGSWVKEQYF
TRBV12-5 CASMASTEAFF
TRBV7-2 CASSPGTNYNQPQHF
TRBV23-1 CASSQSPSEEAGNTIYF
TRBV29-1 CSVESTREYEQYF
TRBV29-1 CSVGRGEGYEQYF
TRBV5-4 CASSLDQYEQYF
TRBV6-6 CASSYPGEGEKLFF
TRBV7-2 CASSLTGGHEQFF
TRBV5-6 CASSLRASGRTEQYF
TRBV28 CASKTGIYGYTF
TRBV5-4 CASSVGTDNQPQHF
TRBV7-6 CASSLLSGRASGELFF
TRBV27 CASSLGTNYGYTF
TRBV7-9 CASSLESSGELFF
TRBV27 CASRPGLDYNEQFF
TRBV5-1 CASRTDYRYEQYF
TRBV9 CASSVGDRGVTEAFF
TRBV4-1 CASSPPQRGARPGEQFF
TRBV28 CASTPLGQPHSGTF
TRBV10-2 CASRDSGGTDTQYF
TRBV18 CASSPRLGTDTQYF
TRBV7-6 CASSLLGPGNTGELFF
TRBV28 CASRGTSGSRNPYEQYF
TRBV5-1 CASSRGGRETQYF
TRBV25-1 CASSGAPGKVTEAFF
TRBV5-1 CASSLYFRGPLNTEAFF
TRBV5-1 CASSVTPTVVYQETQYF
TRBV5-1 CASSSGRGDGYTF
TRBV11-2 CASTSPPQGVDEQYF
TRBV2 CASSGLAGGTGELFF
TRBV11-2 CASSLEGDRVNF
TRBV7-9 CASSFSDRGKERGPQHF
TRBV4-1 CASSQDQAGADTQYF
TRBV4-3 CASSQERDYYNEQFF
TRBV7-2 CASSIRAGYEAFF
TRBV7-2 CASVAGGADYEQYF
TRBV11-2 CASSSRTLWETQYF
TRBV5-1 CASSLAAGDVAKNIQYF
TRBV7-2 CASRPGAGANVLTF
TRBV5-1 CASSVRESSYNEQFF
TRBV10-1 CASSAADSPAGYTF